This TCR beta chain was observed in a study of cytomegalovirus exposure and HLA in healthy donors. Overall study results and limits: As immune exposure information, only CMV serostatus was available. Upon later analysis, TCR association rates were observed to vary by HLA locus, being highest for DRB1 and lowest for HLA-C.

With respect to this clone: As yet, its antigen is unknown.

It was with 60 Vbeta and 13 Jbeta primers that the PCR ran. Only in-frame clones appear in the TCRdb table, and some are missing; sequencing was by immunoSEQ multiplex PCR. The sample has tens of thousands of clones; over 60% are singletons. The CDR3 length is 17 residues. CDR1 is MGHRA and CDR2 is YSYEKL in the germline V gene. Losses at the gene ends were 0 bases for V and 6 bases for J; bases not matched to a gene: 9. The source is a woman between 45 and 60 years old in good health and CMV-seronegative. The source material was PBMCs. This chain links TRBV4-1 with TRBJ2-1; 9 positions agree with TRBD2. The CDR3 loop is CASSQDSGTSRVNEQFF. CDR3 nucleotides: TGCGCCAGCAGCCAAGACTCCGGGACTAGCAGGGTCAATGAGCAGTTCTTC.